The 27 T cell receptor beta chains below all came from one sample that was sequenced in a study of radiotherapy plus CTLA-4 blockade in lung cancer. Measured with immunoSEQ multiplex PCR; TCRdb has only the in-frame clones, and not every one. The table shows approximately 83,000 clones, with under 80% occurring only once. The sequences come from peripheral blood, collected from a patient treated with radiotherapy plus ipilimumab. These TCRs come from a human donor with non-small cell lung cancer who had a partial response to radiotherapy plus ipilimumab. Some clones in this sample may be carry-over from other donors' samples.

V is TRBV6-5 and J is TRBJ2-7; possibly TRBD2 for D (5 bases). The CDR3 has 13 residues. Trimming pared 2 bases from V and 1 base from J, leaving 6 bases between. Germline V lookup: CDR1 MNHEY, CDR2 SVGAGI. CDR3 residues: CASSYRTSYEQYF. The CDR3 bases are TGTGCCAGCAGTTACAGGACTTCCTACGAGCAGTACTTC.

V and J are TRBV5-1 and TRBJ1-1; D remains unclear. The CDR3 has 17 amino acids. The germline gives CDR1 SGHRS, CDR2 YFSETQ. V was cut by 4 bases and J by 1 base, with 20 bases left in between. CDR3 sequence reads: CASSGFAGLTSNTEAFF. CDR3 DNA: TGCGCCAGCAGCGGTTTCGCCGGACTGACGTCGAACACTGAAGCTTTCTTT.

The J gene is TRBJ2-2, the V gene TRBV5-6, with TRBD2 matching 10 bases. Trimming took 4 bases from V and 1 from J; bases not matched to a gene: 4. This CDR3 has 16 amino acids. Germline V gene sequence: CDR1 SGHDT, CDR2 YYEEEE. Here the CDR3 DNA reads TGTGCCAGCAGCATTCTAGCGGGAGTGAACACCGGGGAGCTGTTTTTT. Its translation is CASSILAGVNTGELFF. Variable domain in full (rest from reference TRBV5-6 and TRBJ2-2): DAGVTQSPTHLIKTRGQQVTLRCSPKSGHDTVSWYQQALGQGPQFIFQYYEEEERQRGNFPDRFSGHQFPNYSSELNVNALLLGDSALYLCASSILAGVNTGELFFGEGSRLTVL.

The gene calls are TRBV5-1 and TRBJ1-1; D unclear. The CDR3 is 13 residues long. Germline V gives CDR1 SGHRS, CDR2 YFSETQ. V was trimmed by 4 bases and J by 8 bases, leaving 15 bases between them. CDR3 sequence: CASSGGRGSEAFF. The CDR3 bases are TGCGCCAGCAGCGGAGGACGGGGATCCGAAGCTTTCTTT.

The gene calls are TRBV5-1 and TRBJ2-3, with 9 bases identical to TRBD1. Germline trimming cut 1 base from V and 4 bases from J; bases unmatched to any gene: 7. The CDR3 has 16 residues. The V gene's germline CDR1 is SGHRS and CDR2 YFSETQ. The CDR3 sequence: CASSLSAQGAADTQYF. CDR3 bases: TGCGCCAGCAGCTTGAGTGCACAGGGGGCGGCAGATACGCAGTATTTT.

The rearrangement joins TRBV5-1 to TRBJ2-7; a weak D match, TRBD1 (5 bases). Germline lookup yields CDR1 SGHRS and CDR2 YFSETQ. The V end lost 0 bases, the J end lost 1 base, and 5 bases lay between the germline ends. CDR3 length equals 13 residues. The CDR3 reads CASSLAGSYEQYF. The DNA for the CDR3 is TGCGCCAGCAGCTTGGCAGGGTCCTACGAGCAGTACTTC.

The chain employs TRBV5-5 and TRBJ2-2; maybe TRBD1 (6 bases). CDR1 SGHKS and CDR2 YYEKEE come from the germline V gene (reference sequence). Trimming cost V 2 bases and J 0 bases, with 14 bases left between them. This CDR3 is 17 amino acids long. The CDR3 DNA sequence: TGTGCCAGCAGCTTACGAGGACAGTTCGCGAACACCGGGGAGCTGTTTTTT. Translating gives CASSLRGQFANTGELFF.

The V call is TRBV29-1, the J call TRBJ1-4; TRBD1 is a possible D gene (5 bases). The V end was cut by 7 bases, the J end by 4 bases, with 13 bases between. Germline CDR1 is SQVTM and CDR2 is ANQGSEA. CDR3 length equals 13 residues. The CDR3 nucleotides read TGCAGCGCAGCGGGGGGAGTTAATGAAAAACTGTTTTTT. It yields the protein CSAAGGVNEKLFF.

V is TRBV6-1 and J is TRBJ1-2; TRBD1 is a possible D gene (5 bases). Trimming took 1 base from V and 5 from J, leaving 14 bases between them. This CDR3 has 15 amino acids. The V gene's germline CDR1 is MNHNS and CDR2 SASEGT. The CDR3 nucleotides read TGTGCCAGCAGTGAAGTTGGGGCCGCCCTGTATGGCTACACCTTC. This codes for CASSEVGAALYGYTF.

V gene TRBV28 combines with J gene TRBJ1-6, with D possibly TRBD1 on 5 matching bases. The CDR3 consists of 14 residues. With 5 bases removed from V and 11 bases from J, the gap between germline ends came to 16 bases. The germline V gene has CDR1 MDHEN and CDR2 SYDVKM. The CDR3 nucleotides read TGTGCCAGCAGTCCCACCGGGGGGGTTACACCCCTCCACTTT. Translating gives CASSPTGGVTPLHF.

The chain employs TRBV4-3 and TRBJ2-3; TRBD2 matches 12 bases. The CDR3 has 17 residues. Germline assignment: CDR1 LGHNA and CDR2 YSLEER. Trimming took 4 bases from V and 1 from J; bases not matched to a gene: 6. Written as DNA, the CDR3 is TGCGCCAGCAGCCCATCGACTAGCGGGGGTCGCACAGATACGCAGTATTTT. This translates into CASSPSTSGGRTDTQYF.

This CDR3 reads CASHDRGPYTQETQYF. Written as DNA, the CDR3 is TGCGCCAGCCACGACCGGGGTCCTTACACCCAAGAGACCCAGTACTTC. This chain links TRBV23-1 with TRBJ2-5, with D possibly being TRBD2 (5 bases). Being an ORF, TRBV23-1 has a function that is uncertain. CDR3 length: 16 amino acids. The germline V and J ends were trimmed by 8 bases and 1 base, with 20 bases remaining between them.

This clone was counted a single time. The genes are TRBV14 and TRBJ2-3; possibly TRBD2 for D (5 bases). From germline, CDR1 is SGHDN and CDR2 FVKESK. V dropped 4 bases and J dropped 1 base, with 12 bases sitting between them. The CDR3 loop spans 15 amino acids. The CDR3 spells CASSPLAGGTDTQYF. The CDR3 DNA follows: TGTGCCAGCAGCCCACTGGCGGGTGGCACAGATACGCAGTATTTT.

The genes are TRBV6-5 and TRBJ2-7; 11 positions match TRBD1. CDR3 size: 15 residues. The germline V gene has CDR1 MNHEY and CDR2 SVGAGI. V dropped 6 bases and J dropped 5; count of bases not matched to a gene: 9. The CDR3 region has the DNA TGTGCCAGCAGACCAACGGGACAGGGGGTCCACGAGCAGTACTTC. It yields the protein CASRPTGQGVHEQYF.

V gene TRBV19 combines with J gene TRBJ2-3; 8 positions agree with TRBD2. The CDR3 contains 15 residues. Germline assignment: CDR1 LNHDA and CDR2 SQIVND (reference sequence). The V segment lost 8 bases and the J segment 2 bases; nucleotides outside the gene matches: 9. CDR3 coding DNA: TGTGCCAGTGACTCAGGAGCGGGGGCCACAGATACGCAGTATTTT. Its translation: CASDSGAGATDTQYF.

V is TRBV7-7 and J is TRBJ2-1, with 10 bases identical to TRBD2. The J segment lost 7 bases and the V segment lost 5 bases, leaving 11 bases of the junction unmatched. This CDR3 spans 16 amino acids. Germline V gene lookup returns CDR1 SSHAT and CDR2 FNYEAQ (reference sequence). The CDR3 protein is CASSERLLAGWNEQFF. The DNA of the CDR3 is TGTGCCAGCAGCGAGAGGCTACTAGCGGGATGGAATGAGCAGTTCTTC.

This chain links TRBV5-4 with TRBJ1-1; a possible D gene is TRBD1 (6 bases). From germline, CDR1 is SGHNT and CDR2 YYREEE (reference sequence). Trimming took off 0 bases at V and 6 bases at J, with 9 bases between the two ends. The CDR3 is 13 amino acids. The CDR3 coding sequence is TGTGCCAGCAGCTTGGGGGGGCGCTCTGAAGCTTTCTTT. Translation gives CASSLGGRSEAFF.

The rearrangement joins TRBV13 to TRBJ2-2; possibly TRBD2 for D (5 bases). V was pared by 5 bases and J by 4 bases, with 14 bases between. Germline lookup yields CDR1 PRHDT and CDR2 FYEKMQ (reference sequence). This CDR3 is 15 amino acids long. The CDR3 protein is CASSPHEGRTGELFF. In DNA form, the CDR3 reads TGTGCCAGCAGCCCACACGAGGGTCGCACCGGGGAGCTGTTTTTT.

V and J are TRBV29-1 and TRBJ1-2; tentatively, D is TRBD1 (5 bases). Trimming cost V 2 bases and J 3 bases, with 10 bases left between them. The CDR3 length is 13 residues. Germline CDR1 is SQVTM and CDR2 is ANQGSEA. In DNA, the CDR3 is TGCAGCGTTGAACAGGGCAACCACTATGGCTACACCTTC. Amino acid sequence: CSVEQGNHYGYTF.

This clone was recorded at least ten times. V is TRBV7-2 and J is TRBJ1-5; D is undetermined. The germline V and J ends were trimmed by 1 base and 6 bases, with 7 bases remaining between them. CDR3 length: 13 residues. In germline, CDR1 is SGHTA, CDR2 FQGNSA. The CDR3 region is CASSLEAGQPQHF. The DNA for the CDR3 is TGTGCCAGCAGCTTAGAGGCGGGTCAGCCCCAGCATTTT.

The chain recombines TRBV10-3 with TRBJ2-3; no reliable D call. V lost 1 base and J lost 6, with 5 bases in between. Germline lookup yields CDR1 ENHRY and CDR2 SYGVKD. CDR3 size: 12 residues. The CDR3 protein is CAISEYRDTQYF. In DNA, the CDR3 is TGTGCCATCAGTGAGTACCGGGATACGCAGTATTTT.

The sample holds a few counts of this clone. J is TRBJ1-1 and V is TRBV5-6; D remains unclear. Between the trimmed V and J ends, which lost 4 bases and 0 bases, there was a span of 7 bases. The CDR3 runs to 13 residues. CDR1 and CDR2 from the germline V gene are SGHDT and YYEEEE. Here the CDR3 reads CASSAILNTEAFF. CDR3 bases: TGTGCCAGCAGCGCTATCCTGAACACTGAAGCTTTCTTT.

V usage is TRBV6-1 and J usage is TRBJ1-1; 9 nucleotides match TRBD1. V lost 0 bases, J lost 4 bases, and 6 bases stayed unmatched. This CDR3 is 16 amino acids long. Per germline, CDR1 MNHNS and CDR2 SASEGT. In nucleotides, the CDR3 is TGTGCCAGCAGTGAAGCGGGGTGGACAGGGGTCACTGAAGCTTTCTTT. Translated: CASSEAGWTGVTEAFF.

CDR3 nucleotides: TGCAGTGCTAAAAAGCTAGACGAGCAGTACTTC. Its protein product is CSAKKLDEQYF. The chain recombines TRBV20-1 with TRBJ2-7; the D is unclear. CDR3 length equals 11 residues. CDR1 and CDR2 from the germline V gene are DFQATT and SNEGSKA (reference sequence). V was trimmed by 4 bases and J by 5 bases, leaving 9 bases between them.

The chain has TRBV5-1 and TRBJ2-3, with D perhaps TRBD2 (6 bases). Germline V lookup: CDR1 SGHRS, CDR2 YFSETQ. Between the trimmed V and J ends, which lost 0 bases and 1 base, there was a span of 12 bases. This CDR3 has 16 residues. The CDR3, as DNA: TGCGCCAGCAGCTTGGTGGTGGGAGGTGGCACAGATACGCAGTATTTT. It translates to CASSLVVGGGTDTQYF.

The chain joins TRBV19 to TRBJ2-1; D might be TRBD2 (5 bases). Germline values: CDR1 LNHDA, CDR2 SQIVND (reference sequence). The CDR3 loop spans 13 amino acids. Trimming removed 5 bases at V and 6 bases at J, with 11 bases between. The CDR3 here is CASSGRWGNEQFF. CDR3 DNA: TGTGCCAGTAGTGGGAGATGGGGCAATGAGCAGTTCTTC.

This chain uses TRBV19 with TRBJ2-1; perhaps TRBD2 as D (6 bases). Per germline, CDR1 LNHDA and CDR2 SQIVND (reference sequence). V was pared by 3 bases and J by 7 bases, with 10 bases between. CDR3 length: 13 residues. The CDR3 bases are TGTGCCAGTAGTATTAGGAGGGCTAATGAGCAGTTCTTC. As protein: CASSIRRANEQFF.